One T cell receptor beta chain is described in this entry. What it binds is unknown. The entry originates in a study of blood T cells in healthy people across ages. At least 5 micrograms of total RNA were extracted per sample. The germline V and J ends were trimmed by 2 bases and 6 bases, with 10 bases remaining between them. The CDR3 sequence is 13 residues long. Looked up from germline, CDR1 is MNHNS and CDR2 is SASEGT. Points from the study as a whole: Donors of long life had a larger count of naive CD4+ cells and greater diversity than aged donors.

Then a second PCR, running roughly 6 to 11 cycles, was carried out with a sample-barcoded 5' primer and a J-beta primer mix. TCRdb analysed the 5' RACE reads with MiXCR anew, one entry per CDR3 protein. This sample carries around 520,000 distinct CDR3 sequences, about 28% of them seen once, and the ten largest clones take roughly 3.5%. The same specimen was also included in a second study, on T cells of mothers and their children. From that paper: Thymic selection shapes TCR recombination output in related pairs, and it does so similarly in unrelated pairs.

The chain employs TRBV6-1 and TRBJ1-1; D remains unclear. Input material: blood. The receptor's source is a boy aged 2 to 9 in good health. CDR3 in amino acids: CASSEFTMPEAFF. CDR3 bases: TGTGCCAGCAGTGAATTTACCATGCCTGAAGCTTTCTTT.